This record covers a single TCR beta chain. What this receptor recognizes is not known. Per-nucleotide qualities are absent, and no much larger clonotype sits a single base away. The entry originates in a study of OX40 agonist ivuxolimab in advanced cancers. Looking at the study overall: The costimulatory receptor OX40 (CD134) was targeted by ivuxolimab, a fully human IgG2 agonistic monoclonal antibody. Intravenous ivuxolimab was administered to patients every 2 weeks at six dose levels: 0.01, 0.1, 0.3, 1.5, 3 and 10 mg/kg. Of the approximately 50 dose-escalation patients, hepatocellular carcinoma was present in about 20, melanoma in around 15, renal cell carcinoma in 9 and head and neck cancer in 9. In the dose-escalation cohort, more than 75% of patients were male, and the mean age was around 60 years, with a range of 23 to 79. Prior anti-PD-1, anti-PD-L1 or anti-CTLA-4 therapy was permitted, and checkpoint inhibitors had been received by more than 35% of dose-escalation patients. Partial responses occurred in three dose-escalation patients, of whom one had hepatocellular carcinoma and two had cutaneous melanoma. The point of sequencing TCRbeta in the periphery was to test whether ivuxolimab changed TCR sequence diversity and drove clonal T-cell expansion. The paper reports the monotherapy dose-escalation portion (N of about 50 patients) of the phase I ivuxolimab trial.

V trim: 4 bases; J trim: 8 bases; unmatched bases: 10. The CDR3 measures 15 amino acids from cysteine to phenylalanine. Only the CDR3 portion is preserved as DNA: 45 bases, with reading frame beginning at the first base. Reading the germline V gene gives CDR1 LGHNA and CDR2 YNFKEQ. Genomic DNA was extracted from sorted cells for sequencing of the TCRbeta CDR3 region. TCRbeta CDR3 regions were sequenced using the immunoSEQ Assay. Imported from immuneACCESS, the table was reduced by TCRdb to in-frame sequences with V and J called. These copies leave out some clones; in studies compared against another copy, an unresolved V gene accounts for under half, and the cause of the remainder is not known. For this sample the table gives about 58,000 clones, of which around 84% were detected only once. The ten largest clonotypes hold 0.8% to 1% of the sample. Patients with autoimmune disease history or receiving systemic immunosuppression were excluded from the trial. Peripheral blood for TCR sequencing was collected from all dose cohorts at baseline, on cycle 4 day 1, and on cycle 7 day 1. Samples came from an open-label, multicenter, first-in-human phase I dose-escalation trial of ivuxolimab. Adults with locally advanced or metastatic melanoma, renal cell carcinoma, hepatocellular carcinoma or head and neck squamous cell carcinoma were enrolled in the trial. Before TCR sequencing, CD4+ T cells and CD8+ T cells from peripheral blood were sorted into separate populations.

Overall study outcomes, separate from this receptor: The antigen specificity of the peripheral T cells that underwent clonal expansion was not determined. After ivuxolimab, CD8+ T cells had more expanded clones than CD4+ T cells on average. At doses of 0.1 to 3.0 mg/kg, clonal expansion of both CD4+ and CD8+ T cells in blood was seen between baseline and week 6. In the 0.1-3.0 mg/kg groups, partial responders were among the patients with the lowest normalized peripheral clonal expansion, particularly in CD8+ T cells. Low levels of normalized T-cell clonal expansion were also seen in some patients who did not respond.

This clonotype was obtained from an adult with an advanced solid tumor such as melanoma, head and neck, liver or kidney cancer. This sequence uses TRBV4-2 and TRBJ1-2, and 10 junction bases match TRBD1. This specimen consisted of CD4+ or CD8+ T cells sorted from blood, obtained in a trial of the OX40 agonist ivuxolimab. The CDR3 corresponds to CASSLDLTGGIGYTF. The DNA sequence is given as TGTGCCAGCAGCCTTGACCTGACAGGGGGCATAGGCTACACCTTC.